What follows are 32 T cell receptor beta chains derived from one specimen sequenced in a study of blood T cell repertoires in COVID-19. Here immunoSEQ multiplex PCR was the method, and the copy in TCRdb shows in-frame clones only, minus some. The table shows about 140,000 clones, with around 84% occurring only once. Source material: peripheral blood. The receptor source for this set is a woman aged 60 to 75 with acute or convalescent COVID-19.

The chain couples TRBV25-1 to TRBJ1-4, with TRBD1 matching over 7 bases. The germline V gene encodes CDR1 MGHDK and CDR2 SYGVNS. The CDR3 extends over 14 amino acids. V trimming: 5 bases; J trimming: 4 bases; junction bases outside the gene matches: 4. The CDR3 spells CASSPGTVNEKLFF. DNA of the CDR3: TGTGCCAGCAGTCCCGGGACAGTTAATGAAAAACTGTTTTTT.

This clone was seen a few times. The chain uses TRBV6-5 and TRBJ2-2; 7 bases line up with TRBD1. The V segment lost 10 bases and the J segment 5 bases; nucleotides outside the gene matches: 7. The CDR3 length is 13 residues. CDR1 MNHEY and CDR2 SVGAGI come from the germline V gene. In DNA, the CDR3 is TGTGCCACCCACAGGGGCCGGACCGGGGAGCTGTTTTTT. This gives the protein CATHRGRTGELFF.

This clone was observed a single time. The chain recombines TRBV5-4 with TRBJ2-7; D remains ambiguous. Germline-derived CDR1 and CDR2 are SGHNT and YYREEE (reference sequence). The CDR3 is 13 amino acids. V lost 2 bases, J lost 2 bases, and 8 bases lay in between. The CDR3 loop is CASSFMATYEQYF. The CDR3 DNA reads TGTGCCAGCAGCTTCATGGCCACCTACGAGCAGTACTTC.

The gene calls are TRBV6-5 and TRBJ2-5; 9 positions match TRBD2. The CDR3 runs to 14 residues. The V segment lost 8 bases and the J segment 3 bases; nucleotides outside the gene matches: 7. Germline CDR1 and CDR2: MNHEY and SVGAGI. CDR3 coding DNA: TGTGCCAGCCGTACACTAGCGGGCAAAGAGACCCAGTACTTC. Residues: CASRTLAGKETQYF.

The V gene is TRBV3-1 (or the pseudogene TRBV3-2), the J gene TRBJ2-3, with 7 bases matching TRBD2. Germline CDR1 is LGHDT and CDR2 is YNNKEL (reference sequence). This CDR3 is 14 amino acids long. With 4 bases clipped from V and 2 bases from J, the junction kept 3 bases outside the gene matches. The CDR3 loop reads CASSLRLATDTQYF. The CDR3 DNA is TGTGCCAGCAGCCTTCGACTAGCCACAGATACGCAGTATTTT.

The table lists this clone with a few counts. The gene calls are TRBV30 and TRBJ1-5, with 7 positions matching TRBD1. Trimming cost V 2 bases and J 6 bases; bases outside gene matches: 4. CDR1 and CDR2 from the germline V gene are GTSNPN and SVGIG (reference sequence). The CDR3 runs to 13 residues. CDR3 in amino acids: CAWSRQGGQPQHF. In DNA form, the CDR3 reads TGTGCCTGGAGTCGACAGGGTGGTCAGCCCCAGCATTTT. The full variable domain, rest sourced from reference TRBV30 and TRBJ1-5, is SQTIHQWPATLVQPVGSPLSLECTVEGTSNPNLYWYRQAAGRGLQLLFYSVGIGQISSEVPQNLSASRPQDRQFILSSKKLLLSDSGFYLCAWSRQGGQPQHFGDGTRLSIL.

Only a few counts were recorded for this clone. This chain joins TRBV2 and TRBJ1-5, with D unclear. CDR1 is SNHLY, CDR2 FYNNEI, per germline. CDR3 size: 14 residues. V lost 4 bases and J lost 2, with 9 bases in between. This CDR3 reads CASSGGLGNQPQHF. The CDR3 bases are TGTGCCAGCAGTGGAGGGTTGGGCAATCAGCCCCAGCATTTT.

This clone was counted only a few times. V is TRBV2 and J is TRBJ1-1, with D maybe TRBD1 (5 bases). V lost 3 bases, J lost 11 bases, and 10 bases lay in between. The CDR3 sequence is 11 residues long. CDR1 is SNHLY, CDR2 FYNNEI, per germline. The CDR3 bases are TGTGCCAGCAGTGAGAGGACAATCGCTTTCTTT. Its translation: CASSERTIAFF. Variable domain in full (rest from reference TRBV2 and TRBJ1-1): EPEVTQTPSHQVTQMGQEVILRCVPISNHLYFYWYRQILGQKVEFLVSFYNNEISEKSEIFDDQFSVERPDGSNFTLKIRSTKLEDSAMYFCASSERTIAFFGQGTRLTVV.

This clone was seen many times. This chain links TRBV5-1 with TRBJ1-1; 7 positions agree with TRBD1. The germline gives CDR1 SGHRS, CDR2 YFSETQ. The CDR3 spans 15 residues. V lost 3 bases and J lost 4; bases outside the gene matches: 9. The chain's CDR3 is CASSSGQAIVTEAFF. The CDR3, as DNA: TGCGCCAGCAGCTCCGGACAGGCCATTGTCACTGAAGCTTTCTTT. The complete variable domain, with remaining parts taken from reference TRBV5-1 and TRBJ1-1, reads KAGVTQTPRYLIKTRGQQVTLSCSPISGHRSVSWYQQTPGQGLQFLFEYFSETQRNKGNFPGRFSGRQFSNSRSEMNVSTLELGDSALYLCASSSGQAIVTEAFFGQGTRLTVV.

The genes are TRBV9 and TRBJ2-5, with 11 nucleotides matching TRBD2. With 0 bases clipped from V and 5 bases from J, the junction kept 6 bases outside the gene matches. Germline V gives CDR1 SGDLS, CDR2 YYNGEE. The CDR3 extends over 16 amino acids. The CDR3 loop reads CASSVEASGGLETQYF. CDR3 DNA sequence: TGTGCCAGCAGCGTAGAGGCTAGCGGGGGGTTGGAGACCCAGTACTTC.

A note on this clone: At one end the junction does not follow the germline gene, possibly because of a read error. The chain couples TRBV5-1 to TRBJ1-2; 7 nucleotides align to TRBD1. The CDR3 contains 12 residues. The germline V gene encodes CDR1 SGHRS and CDR2 YFSETQ. CDR3: CASSLGGGAESF. The CDR3, as DNA: TGCGCCAGCAGCTTGGGAGGGGGCGCCGAGAGCTTC.

The CDR3 protein is CASSPWEGRGKGSQPQHF. In DNA, the CDR3 is TGTGCCAGTAGCCCCTGGGAGGGGAGGGGCAAAGGTAGTCAGCCCCAGCATTTT. The chain recombines TRBV19 with TRBJ1-5; a possible D gene is TRBD1 (5 bases). This CDR3 has 18 amino acids. CDR1 is LNHDA and CDR2 is SQIVND in the germline V gene (reference sequence). Trimming stripped 6 bases from V and 6 bases from J, with 27 bases between. Variable domain in full (rest from reference TRBV19 and TRBJ1-5): DGGITQSPKYLFRKEGQNVTLSCEQNLNHDAMYWYRQDPGQGLRLIYYSQIVNDFQKGDIAEGYSVSREKKESFPLTVTSAQKNPTAFYLCASSPWEGRGKGSQPQHFGDGTRLSIL.

The chain is built from TRBV5-1 and TRBJ2-2; D gene ambiguous. This CDR3 is 14 amino acids long. With 1 base removed from V and 1 base from J, the gap between germline ends came to 5 bases. Looked up from germline, CDR1 is SGHRS and CDR2 is YFSETQ. This CDR3 is CASSLSENTGELFF. The DNA of the CDR3 is TGCGCCAGCAGCTTGTCAGAGAACACCGGGGAGCTGTTTTTT.

The V gene is TRBV5-1, the J gene TRBJ2-5; D is perhaps TRBD1 (5 bases). Trimming stripped 1 base from V and 3 bases from J, with 10 bases between. This CDR3 comprises 14 residues. Germline V gives CDR1 SGHRS, CDR2 YFSETQ. Here the CDR3 reads CASSLNGREETQYF. CDR3 DNA sequence: TGCGCCAGCAGCTTGAATGGCAGGGAAGAGACCCAGTACTTC.

The chain combines TRBV7-2 with TRBJ2-5, with no clear D. The V gene's germline CDR1 is SGHTA and CDR2 FQGNSA. The V end was cut by 4 bases, the J end by 4 bases, with 7 bases between. The CDR3 loop spans 12 amino acids. CDR3 in amino acids: CASSSGGETQYF. CDR3 DNA sequence: TGTGCCAGCAGCTCGGGTGGAGAGACCCAGTACTTC.

V usage is TRBV3-1 (or the pseudogene TRBV3-2) and J usage is TRBJ1-2, with D possibly being TRBD1 (6 bases). V lost 1 base and J lost 2, with 11 bases in between. Per the germline V gene, CDR1 is LGHDT and CDR2 is YNNKEL (reference sequence). The CDR3 runs to 15 residues. CDR3 protein: CASSQAGQGNYGYTF. DNA for the CDR3: TGTGCCAGCAGCCAAGCTGGCCAGGGGAACTATGGCTACACCTTC.

The genes are TRBV29-1 and TRBJ1-1; TRBD1 matches 7 bases. The ends lost 7 bases at V and 0 bases at J; junction bases unmatched: 2. The CDR3 loop spans 12 amino acids. CDR1 and CDR2 from the germline V gene are SQVTM and ANQGSEA. The chain's CDR3 is CSAGQVNTEAFF. The CDR3 DNA reads TGCAGCGCAGGACAGGTGAACACTGAAGCTTTCTTT.

This chain links TRBV4-2 with TRBJ1-2, with a tentative D call TRBD1 (5 bases). Per germline, CDR1 LGHNA and CDR2 YNFKEQ. The germline V and J ends were trimmed by 0 bases and 5 bases, with 16 bases remaining between them. CDR3 length: 16 amino acids. The CDR3 region is CASSQEVQGEGYGYTF. DNA for the CDR3: TGTGCCAGCAGCCAAGAAGTGCAAGGGGAGGGGTATGGCTACACCTTC.

The J gene is TRBJ2-2, the V gene TRBV5-1; TRBD2 is a possible D gene (7 bases). Deletions cut 4 bases from V and 5 bases from J, with 18 bases between. The germline CDR1 and CDR2 sequences are SGHRS and YFSETQ. The CDR3 totals 16 residues. CDR3 protein: CASSPLGGDITGELFF. The CDR3 DNA reads as TGCGCCAGCAGCCCACTAGGGGGGGACATAACCGGGGAGCTGTTTTTT.

This chain links TRBV5-1 with TRBJ1-6; 7 bases fit TRBD1. J gave up 7 bases and V 5 bases, and 12 bases lay outside the gene matches. The CDR3 covers 16 residues. CDR1 is SGHRS and CDR2 is YFSETQ in the germline V gene. The CDR3 coding sequence is TGCGCCAGCAGGAAGGGCTCAGACAGGGCGAATTCACCCCTCCACTTT. It yields the protein CASRKGSDRANSPLHF. Full variable domain (missing parts from reference TRBV5-1 and TRBJ1-6): KAGVTQTPRYLIKTRGQQVTLSCSPISGHRSVSWYQQTPGQGLQFLFEYFSETQRNKGNFPGRFSGRQFSNSRSEMNVSTLELGDSALYLCASRKGSDRANSPLHFGNGTRLTVT.

This clone was counted once. The V call is TRBV7-9, the J call TRBJ1-2; 7 positions agree with TRBD1. The V segment lost 5 bases and the J segment 4 bases; nucleotides outside the gene matches: 4. There are 13 residues in the CDR3. In germline, CDR1 is SEHNR, CDR2 FQNEAQ (reference sequence). The CDR3 nucleotides read TGTGCCAGCAGCCGACAGGGTGGCTATGGCTACACCTTC. This encodes CASSRQGGYGYTF.

This clone was counted a single time. The gene calls are TRBV19 and TRBJ1-3; a weak D match, TRBD1 (5 bases). The germline CDR1 and CDR2 sequences are LNHDA and SQIVND (reference sequence). The CDR3 runs 15 residues. V lost 3 bases to trimming and J lost 4 bases, with 13 bases between them. The CDR3 here is CASSIGRQLGNTIYF. In DNA form, the CDR3 reads TGTGCCAGTAGTATTGGACGACAGCTCGGAAACACCATATATTTT.

A single count supports this clone. Different DNA sequences within this sample yield the same CDR3. This sequence joins TRBV5-6 and TRBJ2-7; D ambiguous. This CDR3 is built from 11 residues. Germline lookup yields CDR1 SGHDT and CDR2 YYEEEE. V dropped 4 bases and J dropped 6 bases, with 8 bases sitting between them. CDR3 coding DNA: TGTGCCAGCAGCCTCCCCGGCGAGCAGTACTTC. This sequence encodes CASSLPGEQYF.

The chain recombines TRBV19 with TRBJ2-7; 10 bases are shared with TRBD2. CDR3 length: 18 amino acids. Germline-derived CDR1 and CDR2 are LNHDA and SQIVND (reference sequence). The V segment lost 3 bases and the J segment 4 bases; nucleotides outside the gene matches: 15. CDR3 amino acids: CASSMGYGTSGASYEQYF. The CDR3 DNA sequence: TGTGCCAGTAGTATGGGGTATGGAACTAGCGGGGCGTCTTACGAGCAGTACTTC.

V is TRBV2 and J is TRBJ1-5; 7 positions agree with TRBD1. V lost 8 bases, J lost 4 bases, and 2 bases stayed unmatched. The length of the CDR3 is 12 residues. Germline values: CDR1 SNHLY, CDR2 FYNNEI. This chain's CDR3 is CASCRGNQPQHF. The CDR3 coding sequence is TGTGCCAGCTGCAGGGGGAATCAGCCCCAGCATTTT.

The V gene is TRBV19, the J gene TRBJ1-5, with TRBD1 matching over 9 bases. CDR3 size: 14 residues. CDR1 is LNHDA and CDR2 is SQIVND in the germline V gene (reference sequence). Trimming took 7 bases from V and 4 from J; bases not matched to a gene: 5. The CDR3 loop reads CASTPDRGNQPQHF. Here the CDR3 DNA reads TGTGCCAGTACCCCGGACAGGGGAAATCAGCCCCAGCATTTT.

J is TRBJ1-6 and V is TRBV4-3, with a weak D call TRBD1 (6 bases). Looked up from germline, CDR1 is LGHNA and CDR2 is YSLEER. This CDR3 has 15 amino acids. The germline V and J ends were trimmed by 4 bases and 4 bases, with 11 bases remaining between them. The CDR3 loop is CASSLRGVYNSPLHF. The DNA for the CDR3 is TGCGCCAGCAGCCTCAGGGGAGTTTATAATTCACCCCTCCACTTT.

This clone appeared a single time. The same CDR3 can be traced to other DNA sequences in this sample. This sequence joins TRBV5-4 and TRBJ1-1, with D perhaps matching TRBD1 (6 bases). Germline V gene sequence: CDR1 SGHNT, CDR2 YYREEE (reference sequence). V gave up 4 bases and J gave up 0 bases, with 13 bases separating them. The CDR3 consists of 15 residues. CDR3 DNA sequence: TGTGCCAGCAGCCCCCCGACAGGAATGAACACTGAAGCTTTCTTT. Protein sequence: CASSPPTGMNTEAFF.

In its sample, this clone was seen once. This chain uses TRBV27 with TRBJ1-6; D call uncertain. The CDR3 has 15 amino acids. V shed 9 bases and J shed 4 bases, with 16 bases lying between them. The germline CDR1 and CDR2 sequences are MNHEY and SMNVEV (reference sequence). CDR3 DNA: TGTGCCAGTATAGCGGGCGAGCGGTATAATTCACCCCTCCACTTT. Translated, it gives CASIAGERYNSPLHF.

The V and J genes are TRBV27 and TRBJ2-3; 11 nucleotides line up with TRBD2. This CDR3 is built from 16 residues. Trimming removed 3 bases from V and 3 bases from J; junction bases left unmatched: 5. Germline V lookup: CDR1 MNHEY, CDR2 SMNVEV (reference sequence). Here the CDR3 reads CASSLASGGQTDTQYF. The CDR3 region has the DNA TGTGCCAGCAGTTTGGCTAGCGGGGGGCAGACAGATACGCAGTATTTT.

This sequence joins TRBV2 and TRBJ2-2; a possible D gene is TRBD1 (6 bases). The V end was cut by 10 bases, the J end by 1 base, with 16 bases between. Germline values: CDR1 SNHLY, CDR2 FYNNEI. CDR3 length: 15 residues. The CDR3 here is CATRLGAQNTGELFF. As DNA, the CDR3 is TGTGCCACCAGGTTGGGGGCCCAGAACACCGGGGAGCTGTTTTTT.

The chain recombines TRBV20-1 with TRBJ2-1, with 11 bases that match TRBD1. Germline-derived CDR1 and CDR2 are DFQATT and SNEGSKA (reference sequence). After removal of 5 bases from V and 6 bases from J, the junction contained 6 bases not matched to a gene. The CDR3 contains 14 residues. CDR3 sequence (DNA): TGCAGTGCTCGTGCCGGGACAGGGGGCAATGAGCAGTTCTTC. Residues: CSARAGTGGNEQFF.